Listed below are T cell receptor beta chains from one sample, sequenced in a study of blood T cells in healthy people across ages. TCRdb used MiXCR to reprocess the 5' RACE reads, holding one entry per CDR3 protein. The sample carries fewer than 1,200,000 distinct CDR3 sequences, roughly a quarter recorded once. These same data were also listed under a study on T cells of mothers and their children.

What was sequenced was blood. These receptors all stem from a girl aged 2 to 10 in good health. The CDR3 runs from the conserved cysteine through the conserved F or W. D genes are given only for firm matches. Size is stated for part of the rows, as once, few or many counts, or as a class when the clone is expanded.

V gene	D gene	clone size	J gene	CDR3 protein	CDR3 DNA
TRBV10-3	-	few	TRBJ2-5	CAISEPAGTLRETQYF	TGTGCCATCAGTGAGCCCGCCGGGACCCTTCGGGAGACCCAGTACTTC
TRBV10-3	TRBD1	-	TRBJ1-2	CAISLTGTEDRGYTF	TGTGCCATCAGCCTCACCGGGACAGAAGACCGCGGCTACACCTTC
TRBV14	TRBD1	-	TRBJ1-1	CASSPTFGQGLEAFF	TGTGCCAGCAGCCCCACTTTCGGACAGGGTTTGGAAGCTTTCTTT
TRBV20-1	-	few	TRBJ2-6	CSASIWRSGANVLTF	TGCAGTGCTAGTATTTGGCGTTCTGGGGCCAACGTCCTGACTTTC
TRBV2	-	-	TRBJ2-1	CASSVSNDEQFF	TGTGCCAGCAGTGTTAGTAACGATGAGCAGTTCTTC
TRBV4-3	TRBD1	-	TRBJ1-2	CASSQDREPAYGYTF	TGCGCCAGCAGCCAGGACAGGGAACCTGCGTATGGCTACACCTTC
TRBV7-3	-	-	TRBJ1-2	CASSPHGGNYGYTF	TGTGCCAGCAGCCCACATGGGGGTAACTATGGCTACACCTTC
TRBV14	-	-	TRBJ2-7	CASSQETAHSYEQYF	TGTGCCAGCAGCCAAGAGACTGCCCACTCCTACGAGCAGTACTTC
TRBV28	-	-	TRBJ1-1	CASSPLVANTEAFF	TGTGCCAGCAGTCCCCTTGTTGCGAACACTGAAGCTTTCTTT
TRBV7-2	TRBD1	few	TRBJ1-2	CASSLPGQYYGYTF	TGTGCCAGCAGCTTACCGGGACAGTACTATGGCTACACCTTC
TRBV29-1	-	-	TRBJ1-1	CSVPQGGRTEAFF	TGCAGCGTCCCACAGGGCGGAAGAACTGAAGCTTTCTTT
TRBV10-3	-	-	TRBJ2-7	CAISGEGVSYEQYF	TGTGCCATCAGTGGCGAGGGAGTATCCTACGAGCAGTACTTC
TRBV13	-	-	TRBJ2-5	CASSDPKGPETPYF	TGTGCCAGCAGCGATCCTAAAGGGCCAGAGACCCCGTACTTC
TRBV6-5	-	-	TRBJ2-2	CASKAYTGELFF	TGTGCCAGCAAAGCGTACACCGGGGAGCTGTTTTTT
TRBV12-3/TRBV12-4	-	-	TRBJ2-7	CASSYRPYEQYF	TGTGCCAGCAGCTACCGTCCCTACGAGCAGTACTTC
TRBV27	TRBD2	-	TRBJ2-5	CASRLSGSETQYF	TGTGCCAGCAGGCTTAGCGGGTCAGAGACCCAGTACTTC
TRBV20-1	-	-	TRBJ2-7	CSARDLLINYEQYF	TGCAGTGCTAGAGATCTACTGATAAACTACGAGCAGTACTTC
TRBV7-9	-	-	TRBJ1-2	CASSHQSEAEIDGYTF	TGTGCCAGCAGCCATCAAAGTGAGGCAGAAATCGATGGCTACACCTTC
TRBV7-9	-	-	TRBJ1-2	CASSSGQQFYGYTF	TGTGCCAGCAGTTCCGGACAGCAGTTCTATGGCTACACCTTC
TRBV20-1	-	-	TRBJ2-3	CSARDRSGGTLLTDTQYF	TGCAGTGCTAGAGATCGTTCGGGCGGGACCCTCCTCACAGATACGCAGTATTTT
TRBV12-3/TRBV12-4	TRBD1	-	TRBJ1-3	CASRQTGAGNTIYF	TGTGCCAGCAGACAAACAGGGGCTGGAAACACCATATATTTT
TRBV7-2	-	-	TRBJ2-1	CASSLIVWNEQFF	TGTGCCAGCAGCCTAATAGTGTGGAATGAGCAGTTCTTC
TRBV7-2	TRBD1	few	TRBJ1-2	CASSLSQGARQGYTF	TGTGCCAGCAGCTTATCCCAGGGGGCTCGGCAGGGCTACACCTTC
TRBV28	-	-	TRBJ2-2	CASSFLQTTGELFF	TGTGCCAGCAGTTTTCTCCAGACCACCGGGGAGCTGTTTTTT
TRBV4-2	TRBD2	-	TRBJ2-7	CASSHRTSGGYEQYF	TGTGCCAGCAGCCACCGGACTAGCGGGGGATACGAGCAGTACTTC
TRBV20-1	TRBD1	few	TRBJ2-1	CSARDEQGAWNEQFF	TGCAGTGCTAGAGATGAGCAGGGGGCTTGGAATGAGCAGTTCTTC
TRBV20-1	TRBD1	few	TRBJ1-6	CSARDGTDGNSPLHF	TGCAGTGCTAGAGATGGGACAGACGGGAATTCACCCCTCCACTTT
TRBV6-5	-	-	TRBJ2-5	CASSYSRVETQYF	TGTGCCAGCAGTTACTCGAGGGTGGAGACCCAGTACTTC
TRBV7-3	-	few	TRBJ1-5	CASSLDGTLPQHF	TGTGCCAGCAGCTTAGACGGGACCCTGCCCCAGCATTTT